This T cell receptor (beta chain) was observed in a study of immune heterogeneity within non-small cell lung tumors. Study as a whole: Among the tumors, several were squamous cell carcinomas, roughly ten were non-squamous carcinomas and 1 was not otherwise specified. Study-level findings and limits: Identical dominant CDR3 beta clonotypes recurred across tumor sites within a patient, alongside site-unique high-frequency clones. Local T-cell clonality and local tumor mutational burden correlated moderately but significantly (R about 0.34).

In a multiplex PCR, 32 V and 13 J primers amplified TCR beta CDR3. TCRdb used MiXCR to reprocess the multiplex PCR reads, holding one entry per CDR3 protein. The data show approximately 9,800 distinct CDR3 sequences, 17% seen once. Each sample used roughly 0.65 ug of genomic DNA from bulk tumor tissue. During surgery, each primary tumor gave multiple biopsies spaced as far apart as possible. Patients had untreated, newly diagnosed non-small cell lung cancer and underwent curative surgery. Unmatched junction bases numbered 9, after V lost 5 bases and J lost 0 bases. CDR1 is MDHEN and CDR2 is SYDVKM in the germline V gene. The CDR3 is made up of 17 amino acids. A note on this clonotype: Its antigen is as yet unknown.

The chain recombines TRBV28 with TRBJ2-7; the match to TRBD2 covers 11 bases. Sequencing was carried out using lung tumor tissue. This receptor was obtained from a man in his forties with non-small cell lung cancer. CDR3 sequence (DNA): TGTGCCAGCAGTCGAGATTCCGGGACTAGCGGCTCCTACGAGCAGTACTTC. This encodes CASSRDSGTSGSYEQYF.